The rows below give T cell receptor beta chains drawn from one sample of a study of cytomegalovirus exposure and HLA in healthy donors. TCRdb's copy holds only in-frame clones and misses some; the assay was immunoSEQ multiplex PCR. Of 150,000 to 200,000 clones in the sample, around 78% were seen once. Sequencing was carried out using PBMCs. The source of these receptors is a woman under 40 in good health and CMV-seropositive. Each CDR3 is given with its conserved first and last residue. A D gene is named only where the DNA matches it firmly. The size of a clone is reported for some rows only, either as once, few or many, or as a class for expanded clones.

d_gene,v_gene,len,abundance,j_gene,CDR3nt,CDR3aa
NA,TRBV7-8,12,NA,TRBJ1-1,TGTGCCAGCAGCTTATTGCAGGCTGAAGCTTTCTTT,CASSLLQAEAFF
NA,TRBV4-3,14,once,TRBJ2-5,TGCGCCAGCAGCCAAGATAACTATGAAGAGACCCAGTACTTC,CASSQDNYEETQYF
NA,TRBV6-4,17,once,TRBJ1-5,TGTGCCTTCCCCGAGTCATGGGACAATCATAGCAATCAGCCCCAGCATTTT,CAFPESWDNHSNQPQHF
NA,TRBV12-5,17,NA,TRBJ1-5,TGTGCTAGTGGTCACCCCCCCGGGGCAGGGGGCAATCAGCCCCAGCATTTT,CASGHPPGAGGNQPQHF
NA,TRBV29-1,13,NA,TRBJ1-5,TGCAGCGTTGCACAGGGATTAGATCAGCCCCAGCATTTT,CSVAQGLDQPQHF
TRBD1,TRBV6-5,16,NA,TRBJ2-7,TGTGCCAGCAGTTACGGGTGGGGACAGGGCACCTACGAGCAGTACTTC,CASSYGWGQGTYEQYF
NA,TRBV7-9,14,NA,TRBJ1-2,TGTGCCAGCAGCCGGTACGGGGGGGATCATGGCTACACCTTC,CASSRYGGDHGYTF
NA,TRBV10-3,11,NA,TRBJ1-1,TGTGCCATCATCTCCGGGACTGAAGCTTTCTTT,CAIISGTEAFF
NA,TRBV6-5,14,NA,TRBJ2-5,TGTGCCAGCACGGGAGCCGGAGGAATAGAGACCCAGTACTTC,CASTGAGGIETQYF
TRBD1,TRBV12-5,16,NA,TRBJ2-7,TGTGCTAGTGGTTTGGTAATGGGACAGGGGTCAGGCGAGCAGTACTTC,CASGLVMGQGSGEQYF
NA,TRBV7-6,14,NA,TRBJ2-5,TGTGCCAGCAGCTTATTTGAGTACCAAGAGACCCAGTACTTC,CASSLFEYQETQYF
NA,TRBV12-5,17,once,TRBJ1-2,TGTGCTAGTGGTTTGGTAGACGGGAGGGGGTTCGACTATGGCTACACCTTC,CASGLVDGRGFDYGYTF
NA,TRBV7-2,15,NA,TRBJ2-1,TGTGCCAGCAGCTTAGCGGGCCGAGGGGGTCGTGAGCAGTTCTTC,CASSLAGRGGREQFF
NA,TRBV7-8,16,NA,TRBJ2-7,TGTGCCAGCAGCAATCTGCTGGACTCCCGCTCCTACGAGCAGTACTTC,CASSNLLDSRSYEQYF
TRBD1,TRBV2,12,few,TRBJ1-2,TGTGCCAGCAGTTACACAGGGGACGGCTACACCTTC,CASSYTGDGYTF
TRBD2,TRBV4-3,16,NA,TRBJ2-1,TGCGCCAGCAGCCAAGATCTCCAGCGGGACCACAATGAGCAGTTCTTC,CASSQDLQRDHNEQFF
TRBD2,TRBV2,16,NA,TRBJ2-3,TGTGCCAGCAGTTTTCTGACTAGCGGAAGCACAGATACGCAGTATTTT,CASSFLTSGSTDTQYF
TRBD1,TRBV29-1,15,NA,TRBJ2-3,TGCAGCGTTGAACCCTCGACAGGGTCCCCAGATACGCAGTATTTT,CSVEPSTGSPDTQYF
NA,TRBV19,17,NA,TRBJ2-7,TGTGCCAGTAGTTCACAAACGACAGCAACCCGTTACGCCGAGCAGTACTTC,CASSSQTTATRYAEQYF
NA,TRBV5-1,17,NA,TRBJ2-3,TGCGCCAGCAGCTTGGGGGACACGACAAGCGGTACAGATACGCAGTATTTT,CASSLGDTTSGTDTQYF
NA,TRBV10-2,13,NA,TRBJ1-2,TGCGCCACTGCGGGGAGGGCCACCGGGGGCTACACCTTC,CATAGRATGGYTF
TRBD2,TRBV5-4,16,NA,TRBJ2-2,TGTGCCAGCAGCCCCGGTGGGGGAGGGAGCACCGGGGAGCTGTTTTTT,CASSPGGGGSTGELFF
TRBD2,TRBV2,16,once,TRBJ2-1,TGTGCCAGCAGTGAGTCGGCGGGAGGTTCCTACAATGAGCAGTTCTTC,CASSESAGGSYNEQFF
TRBD2,TRBV18,15,NA,TRBJ2-3,TGTGCCAGCTCACCACCTACGGGGGGGCGAGGTACGCAGTATTTT,CASSPPTGGRGTQYF
NA,TRBV7-2,15,NA,TRBJ1-1,TGTGCCAGCAGCTTAAGGGGTGCATCGGGCACTGAAGCTTTCTTT,CASSLRGASGTEAFF
NA,TRBV7-2,15,NA,TRBJ2-6,TGTGCCAGCAGCTCAATTTTCTCTGGGGCCAACGTCCTGACTTTC,CASSSIFSGANVLTF
TRBD1,TRBV27,14,NA,TRBJ2-7,TGTGCCAGCAGAGGATGGGACAGGGACTACGAGCAGTACTTC,CASRGWDRDYEQYF
NA,TRBV9,16,NA,TRBJ1-4,TGTGCCAGCAGCGTAGCTACGGGGTTGGATAATGAAAAACTGTTTTTT,CASSVATGLDNEKLFF
NA,TRBV6-5,13,few,TRBJ1-2,TGTGCCAGCAGGGCAGGGGTCAACTATGGCTACACCTTC,CASRAGVNYGYTF
NA,TRBV6-5,13,NA,TRBJ1-2,TGTGCCAGCAGCTCAGGGTTGGCGAGTGGCTACACCTTC,CASSSGLASGYTF
NA,TRBV30,13,few,TRBJ1-1,TGTGCCTGGAACTTATTCGGGAACACTGAAGCTTTCTTT,CAWNLFGNTEAFF
TRBD2,TRBV9,13,once,TRBJ2-7,TGTGCCAGTTCTCGGGGGGTTTCCTACGAGCAGTACTTC,CASSRGVSYEQYF
NA,TRBV15,16,NA,TRBJ2-5,TGTGCCACCAGCAGAGATTCGGGACAGTTGGAGGGGACCCAGTACTTC,CATSRDSGQLEGTQYF
NA,TRBV27,15,few,TRBJ2-5,TGTGCCAGCAGTTTACGTAGGACAGCCGCGGGGACCCAGTACTTC,CASSLRRTAAGTQYF
TRBD1,TRBV5-6,16,NA,TRBJ1-2,TGTGCCAGCAGCTCCGGGACAGGGCGGTTTCCCGGTGGCTACACCTTC,CASSSGTGRFPGGYTF
NA,TRBV7-9,12,NA,TRBJ1-1,TGTTCCAGCAGCTTGGGAGAAACTGAAGCTTTCTTT,CSSSLGETEAFF
NA,TRBV11-2,15,NA,TRBJ2-1,TGTGCCAGCAGCTTAGGTCTATCGAACTACAATGAGCAGTTCTTC,CASSLGLSNYNEQFF
TRBD2,TRBV7-9,16,once,TRBJ2-5,TGTGCCAGCAGCTTCATGGGGACTAGCGGGGAAGAGACCCAGTACTTC,CASSFMGTSGEETQYF
TRBD1,TRBV5-1,15,NA,TRBJ1-4,TGCGCCAGCAGCCAGCGGACAGGGGGCGATGAAAAACTGTTTTTT,CASSQRTGGDEKLFF
TRBD1,TRBV6-5,13,NA,TRBJ1-2,TGTGCCAGCAGAACAGGGGCTAACTATGGCTACACCTTC,CASRTGANYGYTF
TRBD1,TRBV13,17,NA,TRBJ1-1,TGTGCCAGCAGCCGGGGACAGGGGGTAATTTGGAACACTGAAGCTTTCTTT,CASSRGQGVIWNTEAFF
TRBD1,TRBV18,13,NA,TRBJ1-1,TGTGCCAGCTCATCGGACAGGGAGACTGAAGCTTTCTTT,CASSSDRETEAFF
TRBD1,TRBV25-1,15,NA,TRBJ1-1,TGTGCCAGCAGTGCCCAGCCAGGGGGCAACACTGAAGCTTTCTTT,CASSAQPGGNTEAFF
NA,TRBV7-9,18,NA,TRBJ1-2,TGTGCCAGCAGCTTAGAGAGTGGGGGGGCAGGGCGTACCTATGGCTACACCTTC,CASSLESGGAGRTYGYTF
TRBD1,TRBV29-1,13,NA,TRBJ2-3,TGCAGTGCCGAGACAGGGCACACAGATACGCAGTATTTT,CSAETGHTDTQYF
TRBD1,TRBV27,16,NA,TRBJ2-1,TGTGCCAGCGACATGACGGGACAGGGGGTGTACAATGAGCAGTTCTTC,CASDMTGQGVYNEQFF
TRBD1,TRBV6-4,15,medium-sized,TRBJ2-2,TGTGCCAGCAGTGACGGGACAGGGGGCACCGGGGAGCTGTTTTTT,CASSDGTGGTGELFF
NA,TRBV9,14,NA,TRBJ1-1,TGTGCCAGCAGCGTAAGGAGCCGGGAATCTGAAGCTTTCTTT,CASSVRSRESEAFF
TRBD1,TRBV7-9,14,NA,TRBJ1-5,TGTGCCAGCAGCTTTGGGGACAGCTCAGCGGCCCAGCATTTT,CASSFGDSSAAQHF